Listed here is a single T cell receptor (beta chain). The target antigen is unknown. It was CD45RO-negative cells, positively selected for CCR7, that made up naive CD8 cells, with terminally differentiated effector memory CD45RA+ cells excluded. This sample is drawn from a study of shared clonotypes between healthy human individuals. Study at large: The cohort had two women and a few men, ages 18 to 49. Per-donor plates numbered three CD4 naive, three CD4 memory, two CD8 naive and one CD8 memory. Study-wide results and limits: A generally larger estimated richness was seen in naive subsets than in memory subsets. A handful of donors showed sharing of approximately 5% of naive CD4 clonotypes.

Clones were read by immunoSEQ multiplex PCR, and TCRdb kept only the in-frame ones, dropping some. This repertoire shows under 2,000,000 clones, around 96% found once; its top ten account for approximately 1.2%. The CDR3 loop spans 14 amino acids. Germline V lookup: CDR1 MNHEY, CDR2 SMNVEV (reference sequence). V was cut by 5 bases and J by 5 bases, with 16 bases left in between. V is TRBV27 and J is TRBJ2-7; D gene uncertain. Specimen: naive CD8+ T cells sorted from blood. This clonotype was obtained from a man aged 18 to 30 in good health. The CDR3 protein is CASSSRRSLDEQYF. The DNA for the CDR3 is TGTGCCAGCAGTAGTCGGCGATCTTTGGACGAGCAGTACTTC.